These T cell receptor beta chains were read from a single sample in a study of OX40 agonist ivuxolimab in advanced cancers. The protocol was immunoSEQ multiplex PCR, while the TCRdb copy is restricted to in-frame clones and leaves out a portion. The top ten hold around 25% of the sample, which has about 61,000 clones, around 92% seen once. The sample in question was CD4+ or CD8+ T cells sorted from blood, obtained in a trial of the OX40 agonist ivuxolimab. The receptors stem from an adult with an advanced solid tumor such as melanoma, head and neck, liver or kidney cancer. Both conserved end residues are part of each CDR3. Clone size appears in some rows only: once, few, many, or a class for an expanded clone.

CDR3 protein | J gene | clone size | V gene
CASTTDREAKNIQYF | TRBJ2-4 | few | TRBV28
CASTQTGTNYGYTF | TRBJ1-2 | once | TRBV28
CASLGQGGYTEAFF | TRBJ1-1 | NA | TRBV18
CASSMLGQGALDTQYF | TRBJ2-3 | NA | TRBV19
CASSPRQGARVAFF | TRBJ1-1 | NA | TRBV13
CASSRGPGRSYNEQFF | TRBJ2-1 | once | TRBV5-6
CASRPGTGSNQPQHF | TRBJ1-5 | NA | TRBV28
CASSPGTHTDTQYF | TRBJ2-3 | few | TRBV11-2
CAWSVGQGVPYGYTF | TRBJ1-2 | NA | TRBV30
CASTASGSDTDTQYF | TRBJ2-3 | NA | TRBV19
CASSTYYLLGPLNQPQHF | TRBJ1-5 | once | TRBV19